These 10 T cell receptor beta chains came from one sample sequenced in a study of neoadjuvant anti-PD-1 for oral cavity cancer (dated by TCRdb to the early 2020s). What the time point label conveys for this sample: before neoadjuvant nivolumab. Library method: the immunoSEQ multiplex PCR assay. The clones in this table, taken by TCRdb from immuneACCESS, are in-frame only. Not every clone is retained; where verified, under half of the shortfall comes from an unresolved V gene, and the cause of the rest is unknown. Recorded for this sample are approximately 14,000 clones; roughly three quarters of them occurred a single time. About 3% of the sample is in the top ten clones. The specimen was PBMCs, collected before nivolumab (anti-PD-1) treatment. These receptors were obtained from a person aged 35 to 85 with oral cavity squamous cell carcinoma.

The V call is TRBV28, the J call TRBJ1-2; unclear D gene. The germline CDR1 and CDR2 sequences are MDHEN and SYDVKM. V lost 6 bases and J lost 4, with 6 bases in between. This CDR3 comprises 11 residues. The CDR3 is CASSERYGYTF. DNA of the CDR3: TGTGCCAGCAGCGAACGCTATGGCTACACCTTC.

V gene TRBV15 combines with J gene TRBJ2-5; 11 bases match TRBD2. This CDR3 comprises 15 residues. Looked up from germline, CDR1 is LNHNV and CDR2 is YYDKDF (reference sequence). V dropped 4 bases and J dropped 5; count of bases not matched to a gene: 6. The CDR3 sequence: CATSTTSGSLETQYF. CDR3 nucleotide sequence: TGTGCCACCAGCACCACTAGCGGGAGCCTCGAGACCCAGTACTTC.

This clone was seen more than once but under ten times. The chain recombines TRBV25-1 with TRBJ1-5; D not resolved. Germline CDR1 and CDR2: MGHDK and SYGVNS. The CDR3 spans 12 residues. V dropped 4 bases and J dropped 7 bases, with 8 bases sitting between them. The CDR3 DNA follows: TGTGCCAGCAGTGCTGGAGACCAGCCCCAGCATTTT. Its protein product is CASSAGDQPQHF. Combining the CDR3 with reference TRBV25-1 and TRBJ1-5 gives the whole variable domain EADIYQTPRYLVIGTGKKITLECSQTMGHDKMYWYQQDPGMELHLIHYSYGVNSTEKGDLSSESTVSRIRTEHFPLTLESARPSHTSQYLCASSAGDQPQHFGDGTRLSIL.

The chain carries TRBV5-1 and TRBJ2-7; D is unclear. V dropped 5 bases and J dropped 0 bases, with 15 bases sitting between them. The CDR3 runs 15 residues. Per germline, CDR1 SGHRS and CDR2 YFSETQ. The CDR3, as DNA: TGCGCCAGCAGAAAGGAGACGGCCAGCTCCTACGAGCAGTACTTC. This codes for CASRKETASSYEQYF. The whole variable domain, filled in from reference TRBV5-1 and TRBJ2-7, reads KAGVTQTPRYLIKTRGQQVTLSCSPISGHRSVSWYQQTPGQGLQFLFEYFSETQRNKGNFPGRFSGRQFSNSRSEMNVSTLELGDSALYLCASRKETASSYEQYFGPGTRLTVT.

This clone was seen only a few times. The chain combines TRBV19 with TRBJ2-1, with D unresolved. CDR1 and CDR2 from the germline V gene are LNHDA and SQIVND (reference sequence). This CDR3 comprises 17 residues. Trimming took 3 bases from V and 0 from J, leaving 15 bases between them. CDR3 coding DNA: TGTGCCAGTAGTATGTATCCCTTCACCAGCTCCTACAATGAGCAGTTCTTC. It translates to CASSMYPFTSSYNEQFF. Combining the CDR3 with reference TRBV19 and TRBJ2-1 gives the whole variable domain DGGITQSPKYLFRKEGQNVTLSCEQNLNHDAMYWYRQDPGQGLRLIYYSQIVNDFQKGDIAEGYSVSREKKESFPLTVTSAQKNPTAFYLCASSMYPFTSSYNEQFFGPGTRLTVL.

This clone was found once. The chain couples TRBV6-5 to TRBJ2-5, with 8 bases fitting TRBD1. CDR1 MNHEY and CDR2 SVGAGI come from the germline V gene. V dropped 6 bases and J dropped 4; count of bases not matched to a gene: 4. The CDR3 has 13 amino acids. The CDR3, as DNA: TGTGCCAGCAGAACGACAGGGGTAGAGACCCAGTACTTC. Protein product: CASRTTGVETQYF.

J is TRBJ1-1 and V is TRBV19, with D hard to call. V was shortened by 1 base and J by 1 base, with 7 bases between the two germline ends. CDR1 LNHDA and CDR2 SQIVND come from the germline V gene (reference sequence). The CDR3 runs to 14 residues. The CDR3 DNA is TGTGCCAGTAGTATAGGTTGGGGGAACACTGAAGCTTTCTTT. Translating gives CASSIGWGNTEAFF.

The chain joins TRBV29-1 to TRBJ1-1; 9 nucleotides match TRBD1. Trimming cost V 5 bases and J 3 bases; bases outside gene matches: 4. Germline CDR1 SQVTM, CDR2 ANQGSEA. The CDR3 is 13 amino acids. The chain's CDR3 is CSVQRDRDTEAFF. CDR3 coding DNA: TGCAGCGTTCAGAGGGACAGGGACACTGAAGCTTTCTTT.

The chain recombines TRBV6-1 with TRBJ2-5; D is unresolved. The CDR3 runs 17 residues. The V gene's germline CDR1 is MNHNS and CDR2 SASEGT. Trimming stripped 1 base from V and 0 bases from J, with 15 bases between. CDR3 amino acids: CASSEDGESSYQETQYF. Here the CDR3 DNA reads TGTGCCAGCAGTGAAGATGGGGAAAGTTCGTACCAAGAGACCCAGTACTTC.

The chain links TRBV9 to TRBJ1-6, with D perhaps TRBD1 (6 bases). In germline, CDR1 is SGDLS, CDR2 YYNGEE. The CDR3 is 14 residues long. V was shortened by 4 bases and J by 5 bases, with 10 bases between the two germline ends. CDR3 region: CASSSQGDNSPLHF. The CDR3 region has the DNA TGTGCCAGCAGCTCACAGGGAGATAATTCACCCCTCCACTTT.